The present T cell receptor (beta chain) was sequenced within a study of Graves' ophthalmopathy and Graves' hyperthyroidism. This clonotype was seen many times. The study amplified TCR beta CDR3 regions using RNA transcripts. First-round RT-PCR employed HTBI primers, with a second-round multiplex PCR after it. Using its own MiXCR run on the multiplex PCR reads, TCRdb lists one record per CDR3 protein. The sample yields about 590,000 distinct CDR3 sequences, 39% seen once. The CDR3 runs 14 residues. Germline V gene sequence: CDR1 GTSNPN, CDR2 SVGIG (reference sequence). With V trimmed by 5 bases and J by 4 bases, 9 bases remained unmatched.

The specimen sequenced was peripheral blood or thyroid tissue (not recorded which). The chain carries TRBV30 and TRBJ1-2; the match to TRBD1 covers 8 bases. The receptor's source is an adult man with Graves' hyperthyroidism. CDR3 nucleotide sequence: TGTGCCTGGGCAGGGGACAGGTCGGGCTATGGCTACACCTTC. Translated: CAWAGDRSGYGYTF.